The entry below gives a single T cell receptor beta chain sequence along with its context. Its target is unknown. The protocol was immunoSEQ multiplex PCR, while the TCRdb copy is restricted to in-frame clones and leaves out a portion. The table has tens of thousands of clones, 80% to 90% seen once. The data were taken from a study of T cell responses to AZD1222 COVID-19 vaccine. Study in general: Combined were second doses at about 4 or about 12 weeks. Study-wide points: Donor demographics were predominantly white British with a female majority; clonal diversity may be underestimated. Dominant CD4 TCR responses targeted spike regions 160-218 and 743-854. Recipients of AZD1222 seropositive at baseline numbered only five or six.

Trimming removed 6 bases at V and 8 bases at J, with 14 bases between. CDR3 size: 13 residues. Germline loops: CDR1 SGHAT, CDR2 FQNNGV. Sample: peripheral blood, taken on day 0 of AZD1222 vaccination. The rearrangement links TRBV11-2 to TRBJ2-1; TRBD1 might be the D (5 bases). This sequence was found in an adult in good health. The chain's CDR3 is CASSSSRADEQFF. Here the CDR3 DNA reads TGTGCCAGCAGTTCCAGCAGGGCCGATGAGCAGTTCTTC. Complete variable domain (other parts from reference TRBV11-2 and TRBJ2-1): EAGVAQSPRYKIIEKRQSVAFWCNPISGHATLYWYQQILGQGPKLLIQFQNNGVVDDSQLPKDRFSAERLKGVDSTLKIQPAKLEDSAVYLCASSSSRADEQFFGPGTRLTVL.